This is a list of T cell receptor beta chains from one sample in a study of blood T cell repertoires in COVID-19. The data were produced by immunoSEQ multiplex PCR, yet TCRdb's version contains in-frame clones alone and is incomplete. The profile shows roughly 240,000 clones, 86% of them singletons. The material sequenced was PBMCs or T cells enriched from blood (not recorded which). These receptors all stem from a woman aged 45 to 65 who had recovered from COVID-19. The CDR3 runs from the conserved cysteine through the conserved F or W. D genes are given only for firm matches. Not every row has a clone size; where given, it reads once, few, many or a size class.

.,TRBV6-5,TRBJ2-1,TRBD2,CASSLAGSSYNEQFF,TGTGCCAGCAGTTTAGCGGGTTCCTCCTACAATGAGCAGTTCTTC
once,TRBV11-2,TRBJ2-1,.,CASSARSSSLDEQFF,TGTGCCAGCAGCGCTCGAAGTAGCTCCTTGGATGAGCAGTTCTTC
.,TRBV18,TRBJ1-2,.,CASSIRQEDGYTF,TGTGCCAGCTCCATCAGACAGGAGGATGGCTACACCTTC
once,TRBV4-1,TRBJ1-3,.,CASSQGPLFKGPGNTIYF,TGCGCCAGCAGCCAAGGCCCCTTATTTAAGGGGCCTGGAAACACCATATATTTT
.,TRBV29-1,TRBJ2-1,TRBD2,CSVERTWGGNEQFF,TGCAGCGTTGAAAGGACTTGGGGGGGCAATGAGCAGTTCTTC
once,TRBV19,TRBJ2-3,TRBD1,CASSVDRGIQDTQYF,TGTGCCAGTAGTGTTGACAGGGGCATTCAGGATACGCAGTATTTT
.,TRBV3-1/TRBV3-2,TRBJ2-1,.,CASSQGGSPQQFF,TGTGCCAGCAGCCAAGGTGGGAGCCCCCAGCAGTTCTTC
.,TRBV30,TRBJ2-1,TRBD2,CAWSGAGVGDEQFF,TGTGCCTGGAGTGGAGCGGGAGTAGGAGATGAGCAGTTCTTC
.,TRBV9,TRBJ2-3,TRBD2,CASSARLAGGQDTQYF,TGTGCCAGCAGCGCACGACTAGCGGGGGGGCAAGATACGCAGTATTTT
.,TRBV19,TRBJ1-2,TRBD1,CASSPRTGWGSGSYGYTF,TGTGCCAGTAGTCCCCGGACAGGGTGGGGGTCGGGTTCCTATGGCTACACCTTC
.,TRBV9,TRBJ1-1,.,CASSAEDRPNTEAFF,TGTGCCAGCAGCGCCGAAGACAGGCCGAACACTGAAGCTTTCTTT
.,TRBV5-5,TRBJ2-2,.,CASSLGTARTGELFF,TGTGCCAGCAGCTTGGGTACAGCCCGCACCGGGGAGCTGTTTTTT
.,TRBV2,TRBJ2-2,.,CASMTRNTGELFF,TGTGCCAGCATGACTAGGAACACCGGGGAGCTGTTTTTT